This T cell receptor (beta chain) appears in the sequencing data of a study of blood T cell repertoires in COVID-19. Residents of approximately 25 US areas, aged roughly 18 to 95 years, made up the participants. The assay was immunoSEQ multiplex PCR, and TCRdb's table has in-frame clones only and misses some. The repertoire holds about 330,000 clones, more than 85% seen once, with roughly 1% in the top ten. This CDR3 has 14 residues. Trimming took 6 bases from V and 7 from J; bases not matched to a gene: 8. CDR1 is SGHTA and CDR2 is FQGNSA in the germline V gene. This clone has just a few counts. This TCR was sampled from a woman aged 25-40 years who had recovered from COVID-19. This chain uses TRBV7-2 with TRBJ1-5, with TRBD1 identical over 8 bases. The source material was PBMCs or T cells enriched from blood (not recorded which). The CDR3: CASSGQGVGQPQHF. CDR3 coding DNA: TGTGCCAGCAGTGGACAGGGAGTCGGGCAGCCCCAGCATTTT.